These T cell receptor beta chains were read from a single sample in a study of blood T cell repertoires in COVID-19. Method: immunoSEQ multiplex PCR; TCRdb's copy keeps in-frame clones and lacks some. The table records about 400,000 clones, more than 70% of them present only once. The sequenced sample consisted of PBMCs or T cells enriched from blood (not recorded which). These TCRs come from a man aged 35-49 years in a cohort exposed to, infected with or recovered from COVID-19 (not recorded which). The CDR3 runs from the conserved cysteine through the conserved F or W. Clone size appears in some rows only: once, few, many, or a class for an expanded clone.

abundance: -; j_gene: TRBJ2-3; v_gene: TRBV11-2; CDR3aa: CASSRVPAGVSDTQYF
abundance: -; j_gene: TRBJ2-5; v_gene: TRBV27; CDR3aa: CASSSDVAGALETQYF
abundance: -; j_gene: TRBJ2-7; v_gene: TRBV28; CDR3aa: CASSGDRGYEQYF
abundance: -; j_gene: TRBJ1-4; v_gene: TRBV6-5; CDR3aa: CASSYSIADRAKLFF
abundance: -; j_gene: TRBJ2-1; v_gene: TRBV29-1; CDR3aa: CSVGGTSGYRSYNEQFF
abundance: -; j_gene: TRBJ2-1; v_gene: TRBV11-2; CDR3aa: CASSLVSGRGSYNEQFF
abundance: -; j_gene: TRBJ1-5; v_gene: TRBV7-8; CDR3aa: CASSLAEGSNRPQHF
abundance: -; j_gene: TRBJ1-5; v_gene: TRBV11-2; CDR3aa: CASSDRELQEYQPQHF
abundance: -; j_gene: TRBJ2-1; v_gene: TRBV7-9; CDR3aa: CASSRTSGSGKDEQFF
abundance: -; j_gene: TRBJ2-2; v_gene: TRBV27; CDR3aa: CASSFQAPGELFF
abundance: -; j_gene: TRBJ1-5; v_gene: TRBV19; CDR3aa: CASSSWGYSSPQHF
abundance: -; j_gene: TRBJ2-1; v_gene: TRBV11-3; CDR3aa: CASSHTLAGGYNEQFF
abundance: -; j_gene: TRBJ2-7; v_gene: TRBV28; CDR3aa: CASSFLSGTYEQYF
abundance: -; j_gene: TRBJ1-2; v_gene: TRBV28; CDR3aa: CASSSQGATGYTF
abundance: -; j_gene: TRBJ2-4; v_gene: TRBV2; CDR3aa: CASSPRVGKNIQYF
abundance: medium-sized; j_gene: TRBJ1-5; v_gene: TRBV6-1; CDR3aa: CASSEGTENQPQHF
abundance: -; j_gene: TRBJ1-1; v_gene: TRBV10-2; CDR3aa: CASSVSRMNTEAFF
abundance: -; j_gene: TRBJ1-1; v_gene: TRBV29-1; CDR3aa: CSVGSDVRAEAFF
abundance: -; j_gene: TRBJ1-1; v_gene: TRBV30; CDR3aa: CAWRNSQMNTEAFF
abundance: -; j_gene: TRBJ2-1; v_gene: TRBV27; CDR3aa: CASSSSPGRQFF
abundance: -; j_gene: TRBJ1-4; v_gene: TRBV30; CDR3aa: CAWRPGQGREKLFF
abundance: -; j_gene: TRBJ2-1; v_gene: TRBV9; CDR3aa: CASSGGTSYFNEQFF
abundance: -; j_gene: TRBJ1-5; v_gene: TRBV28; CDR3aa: CASPPFRTVSNQPQHF
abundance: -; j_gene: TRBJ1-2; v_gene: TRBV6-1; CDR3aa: CASSEWTGDYGYTF
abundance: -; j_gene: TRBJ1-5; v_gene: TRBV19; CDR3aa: CASSILNGNQPQHF
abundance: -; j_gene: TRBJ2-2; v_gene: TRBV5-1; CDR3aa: CASSSQGAGSLGELFF
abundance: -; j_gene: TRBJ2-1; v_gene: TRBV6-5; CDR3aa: CASTWTSGTEQFF
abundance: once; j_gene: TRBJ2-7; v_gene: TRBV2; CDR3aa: CASRGTGVSEQYF
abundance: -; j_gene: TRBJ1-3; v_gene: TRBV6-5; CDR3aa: CASPFRGPSGNTIYF
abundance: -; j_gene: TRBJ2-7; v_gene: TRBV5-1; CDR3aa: CASSGPTGGVYEQYF
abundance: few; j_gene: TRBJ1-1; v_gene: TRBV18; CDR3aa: CASSPIHASDTEAFF
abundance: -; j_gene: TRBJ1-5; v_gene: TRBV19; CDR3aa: CASSIQVNQPQHF